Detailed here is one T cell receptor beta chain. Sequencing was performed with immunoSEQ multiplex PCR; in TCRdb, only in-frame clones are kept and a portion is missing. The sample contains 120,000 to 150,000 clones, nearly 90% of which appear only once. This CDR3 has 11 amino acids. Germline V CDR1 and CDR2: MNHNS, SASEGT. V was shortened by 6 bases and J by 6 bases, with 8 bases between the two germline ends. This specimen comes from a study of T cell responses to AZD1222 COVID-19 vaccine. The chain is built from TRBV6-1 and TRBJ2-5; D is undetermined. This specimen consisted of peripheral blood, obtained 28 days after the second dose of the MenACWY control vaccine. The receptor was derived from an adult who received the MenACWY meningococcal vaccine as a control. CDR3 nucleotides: TGTGCCAGCAGCCTGAGCCAGACCCAGTACTTC. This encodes CASSLSQTQYF.